This TCR beta chain was found in a study of T cells expressing NK-cell markers. Broader study findings: In more than 5 donors, dominant CD3+CD56+NKG2C+ clones formed about 1.0-7.5% of CD8+ cells.

This CDR3 spans 15 amino acids. On this clonotype itself: Antigen unknown.

The authors made TCR beta cDNA libraries by 5'RACE template switching. This switching added a universal primer site and UMIs. TCRdb reprocessed the 5' RACE reads, keeping one entry per CDR3 protein, no DNA. The sample has about 150,000 distinct CDR3 sequences; the top ten hold around 20%. Sequencing was carried out using blood T cells: a sorted CD56 or NKG2C T cell subset, CD4+ or CD8+ T cells, or bulk PBMC T cells (not recorded which). The chain employs TRBV12-3 or TRBV12-4 and TRBJ1-2; TCRdb's D gene call, TRBD1, goes unchecked for lack of DNA. This sequence originates from a man aged 18-70 years in good health. CDR3 sequence: CASSPDRDDNYGYTF.